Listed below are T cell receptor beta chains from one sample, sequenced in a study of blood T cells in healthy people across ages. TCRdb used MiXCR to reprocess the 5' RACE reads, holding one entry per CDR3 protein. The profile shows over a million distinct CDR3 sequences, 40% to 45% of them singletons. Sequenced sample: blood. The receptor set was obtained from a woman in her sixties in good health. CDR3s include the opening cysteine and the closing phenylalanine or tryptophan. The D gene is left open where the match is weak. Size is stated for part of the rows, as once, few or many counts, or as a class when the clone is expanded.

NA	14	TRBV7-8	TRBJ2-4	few	TGTGCCAGCAGCTTATCGCTAGCCAAAAACATTCAGTACTTC	CASSLSLAKNIQYF
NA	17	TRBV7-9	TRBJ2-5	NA	TGTGCCAGCAGCCCTATGGGCCAGGGGAATTATCAAGAGACCCAGTACTTC	CASSPMGQGNYQETQYF
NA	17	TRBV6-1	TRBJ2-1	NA	TGTGCCAGCAGTGAAGAGAGTGGCGGAGTAGGCGACAATGAGCAGTTCTTC	CASSEESGGVGDNEQFF
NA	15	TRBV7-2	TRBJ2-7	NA	TGTGCCAGCAGCTTAGGGACAGCTGTTACCTACGAGCAGTACTTC	CASSLGTAVTYEQYF
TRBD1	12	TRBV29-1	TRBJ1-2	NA	TGCAGCGTTGTACAGGGGGCGCTTGGCTACACCTTC	CSVVQGALGYTF
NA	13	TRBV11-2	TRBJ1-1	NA	TGTGCCAGCAGCTTAGAGGAGGGAGCTGAAGCTTTCTTT	CASSLEEGAEAFF
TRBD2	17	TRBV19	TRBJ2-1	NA	TGTGCCAGTAGTATTGGACTAGCGGGAGGGACCTACAATGAGCAGTTCTTC	CASSIGLAGGTYNEQFF
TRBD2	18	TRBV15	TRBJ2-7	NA	TGTGCCACCAGCAGAGGACTAGCGGGAGACCTTCTACACTACGAGCAGTACTTC	CATSRGLAGDLLHYEQYF
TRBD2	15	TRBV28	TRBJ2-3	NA	TGTGCCAGCGAGAGTACGGCGGGAGTATTAGATACGCAGTATTTT	CASESTAGVLDTQYF
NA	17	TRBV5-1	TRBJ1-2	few	TGCGCCAGCAGCTTGGAGGCCAGGCCTACACCTAACTATGGCTACACCTTC	CASSLEARPTPNYGYTF
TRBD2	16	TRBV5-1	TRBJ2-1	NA	TGCGCCAGCTTCCGTTTGGGACTAGCGGATTACAATGAGCAGTTCTTC	CASFRLGLADYNEQFF
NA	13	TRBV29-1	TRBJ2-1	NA	TGCGGCCCGATGGGAGGGGGCGGGAATGAGCAGTTCTTC	CGPMGGGGNEQFF
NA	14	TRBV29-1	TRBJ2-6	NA	TGCAGCGTTTGCAGGGATTCTGGGGCCAACGTCCTGACTTTC	CSVCRDSGANVLTF
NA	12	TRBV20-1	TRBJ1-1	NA	TGCAGTGGCATCCCTCTACAGGGTGAAGCTTTCTTT	CSGIPLQGEAFF
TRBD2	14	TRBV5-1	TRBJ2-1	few	TGCGCCACCCGGACTAGCGGGAGGCCGAATGAGCAGTTCTTC	CATRTSGRPNEQFF
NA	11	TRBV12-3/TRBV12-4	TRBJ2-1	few	TGTGCCAGCAGTATTACCAATGAGCAGTTCTTC	CASSITNEQFF
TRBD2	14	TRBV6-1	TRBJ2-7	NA	TGTGCCAGCAGGGCTAGCGGGATATACAATGAGCAGTACTTC	CASRASGIYNEQYF
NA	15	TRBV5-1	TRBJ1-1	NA	TGCGCCAGCAGCTTGGATGGGGTTTTGAACACTGAAGCTTTCTTT	CASSLDGVLNTEAFF
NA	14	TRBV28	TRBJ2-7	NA	TGTGCCAGCAGGCCGTTCAGGGTTCACTACGAGCAGTACTTC	CASRPFRVHYEQYF
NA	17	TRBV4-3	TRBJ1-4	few	TGCGCCAGCAGCCAAGGGCAGGGGAGGGGGAGTGGAGAAAAACTGTTTTTT	CASSQGQGRGSGEKLFF
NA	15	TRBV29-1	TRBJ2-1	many	TGCAGCGTTGAGGATGGTCTGGGGGCAGGGAATGAGCAGTTCTTC	CSVEDGLGAGNEQFF
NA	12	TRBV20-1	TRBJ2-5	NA	TGCAGTGCTAATGGGGGTGGGGAGACCCAGTACTTC	CSANGGGETQYF
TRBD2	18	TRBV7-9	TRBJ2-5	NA	TGTGCCAGCAGCTTAGTCCCCCGACTAGCGGGAGGACAAGAGACCCAGTACTTC	CASSLVPRLAGGQETQYF
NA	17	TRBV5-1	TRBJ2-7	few	TGCGCCAGCAGCTCGAGGGTCGGACAGAGCAGCTCCTACGAGCAGTACTTC	CASSSRVGQSSSYEQYF
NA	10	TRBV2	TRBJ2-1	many	TGTGCCAGCAGTGAAAGTGAGCAGTTCTTC	CASSESEQFF
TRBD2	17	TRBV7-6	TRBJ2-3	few	TGTGCCAGCAGCTTAGCCCCGTTACTAGCGGGCACAGATACGCAGTATTTT	CASSLAPLLAGTDTQYF
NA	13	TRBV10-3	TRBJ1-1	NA	TGTGCCATCAGTGGAGTAGGAGGTTACGAAACTTTCTTT	CAISGVGGYETFF
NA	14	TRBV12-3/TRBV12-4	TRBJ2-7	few	TGTGCCAGCAGTTTTATCTCCGGAGGCTACGAGCAGTACTTC	CASSFISGGYEQYF
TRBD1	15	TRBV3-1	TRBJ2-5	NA	TGTGCCAGCGGCCAAGGAAGGGACAGAGAGGAACTTCAGTACTTC	CASGQGRDREELQYF
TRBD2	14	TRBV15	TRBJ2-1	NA	TGTGCCACCAGCAGCTCGGGACTAGGAAATGAGCAGTTCTTC	CATSSSGLGNEQFF
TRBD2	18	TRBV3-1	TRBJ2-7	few	TGTGCCAGCAGCCATAAAAGTATGCGGCTAGCGGGAGCCTACGAGCAGTACTTC	CASSHKSMRLAGAYEQYF
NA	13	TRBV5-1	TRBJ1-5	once	TGCGCCAGCAGCTGGGGTACGGGTCAGCCCCAGCATTTT	CASSWGTGQPQHF
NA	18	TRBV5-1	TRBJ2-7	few	TGCGCCAGCAGCTTATACCCTCTAGGGGACAACTTCTCCTACGAGCAGTACTTC	CASSLYPLGDNFSYEQYF
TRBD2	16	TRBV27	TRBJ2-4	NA	TGTGCCAGCAGTCGTAGCGGGGAACTAGCCAAAAACATTCAGTACTTC	CASSRSGELAKNIQYF
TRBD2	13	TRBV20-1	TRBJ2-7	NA	TGCAGTGCGAGGGGCGGGGGCTCCTACGAGCAGTACTTC	CSARGGGSYEQYF
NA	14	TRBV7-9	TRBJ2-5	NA	TGTGCCAGCAGCTTCGGCAGGGACCAAGAGACCCAGTACTTC	CASSFGRDQETQYF
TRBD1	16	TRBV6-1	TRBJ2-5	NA	TGTGCCAGCAGTGAATCCTCGGGACAGCCCGTAGGGACCCAGTACTTC	CASSESSGQPVGTQYF
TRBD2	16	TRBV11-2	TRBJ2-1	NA	TGTGCCAGCAGCTTAGGGCCTAGCGGGCAGTACAATGAGCAGTTCTTC	CASSLGPSGQYNEQFF
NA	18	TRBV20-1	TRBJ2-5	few	TGCAGTGCCCCGGGGTTGAAGCGGAGGGCGGATCGGGAAGAGACCCAGTACTTC	CSAPGLKRRADREETQYF
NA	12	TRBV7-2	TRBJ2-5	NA	TGTGCCAGCAGCTTACAGGCTACCTCCCAGTACTTC	CASSLQATSQYF
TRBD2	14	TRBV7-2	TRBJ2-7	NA	TGTGCCACTTTCCCTAGCGGGAGGGGGTATGAGCAGTACTTC	CATFPSGRGYEQYF
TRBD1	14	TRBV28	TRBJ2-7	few	TGTGCCAGCGGGGGGACAGGGTCCTCCTACGAGCAGTACTTC	CASGGTGSSYEQYF
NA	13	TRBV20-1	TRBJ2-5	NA	TGCAGTGCTAGGGAGCAGATACAAGAGACCCAGTACTTC	CSAREQIQETQYF
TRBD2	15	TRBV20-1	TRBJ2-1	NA	TGCAGTGCTAGAGAGGTTAGCGGGAGAGGCTATGAGCAGTTCTTC	CSAREVSGRGYEQFF
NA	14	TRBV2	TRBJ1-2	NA	TGTGCCAGCAGTGAAAGTTCGGCTAACTATGGCTACACCTTC	CASSESSANYGYTF
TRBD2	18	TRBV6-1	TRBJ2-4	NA	TGTGCCAGCAGTGAAGCATTCTCTAGCGGGGCTTTATACAATGAGCAGTACTTC	CASSEAFSSGALYNEQYF
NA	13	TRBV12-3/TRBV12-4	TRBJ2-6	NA	TGTGCCAGCAAGGGGTCTGGGGCCAACGTCCTGACTTTC	CASKGSGANVLTF
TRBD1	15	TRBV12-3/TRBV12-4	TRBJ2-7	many	TGTGCCAGCAGTTTGGGGACAGACAACAACTACGAGCAGTACTTC	CASSLGTDNNYEQYF
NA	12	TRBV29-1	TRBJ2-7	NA	TGCAGCGCCGTAGGGAGCTCCCACGAGCAGTACTTC	CSAVGSSHEQYF
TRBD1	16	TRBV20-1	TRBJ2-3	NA	TGCAGTGCGAAGAGATCCACAGGGGGCTCAACAGATACGCAGTATTTT	CSAKRSTGGSTDTQYF
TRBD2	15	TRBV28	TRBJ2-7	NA	TGTGCCAGCAGTTTCACCGGGACTAATCCGTCCGAGCAGTACTTC	CASSFTGTNPSEQYF
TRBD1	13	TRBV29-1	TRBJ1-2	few	TGCAGCGTGGGACCGACAGGGGGCAGAGGCTACACCTTC	CSVGPTGGRGYTF